This entry lists 32 T cell receptor beta chains sequenced from one sample in a study of shared clonotypes between healthy human individuals. The repertoire was sequenced with immunoSEQ multiplex PCR; TCRdb's copy has only in-frame clones and lacks some. The sample consists of about 230,000 clones, 60% to 80% of them appearing once. Sequencing was performed on memory CD4+ T cells sorted from blood. Subset denoted: CD45RA-negative fraction. Every receptor here comes from a man in his thirties or forties in good health.

The rearrangement joins TRBV28 to TRBJ1-1; D remains ambiguous. The CDR3 is made up of 16 amino acids. V was cut by 5 bases and J by 5 bases, with 21 bases left in between. The germline V gene encodes CDR1 MDHEN and CDR2 SYDVKM. The CDR3 is CASSPTPGLKVTEAFF. The CDR3, as DNA: TGTGCCAGCAGTCCAACCCCGGGCCTAAAGGTTACTGAAGCTTTCTTT.

V and J are TRBV27 and TRBJ1-2, with TRBD1 identical over 9 bases. Germline V gene lookup returns CDR1 MNHEY and CDR2 SMNVEV (reference sequence). The CDR3 is 14 amino acids. V shed 6 bases and J 7 bases; nucleotides not matched to a gene: 9. The CDR3 DNA reads as TGTGCCAGCAGCCCCCTTGACAGGGGGGGTGGCTACACCTTC. Protein sequence: CASSPLDRGGGYTF.

The table lists this clone with a few counts. V is TRBV29-1 and J is TRBJ1-1; 8 nucleotides align to TRBD1. This CDR3 has 13 amino acids. Germline V gene data show CDR1 as SQVTM and CDR2 as ANQGSEA. The junction had 9 bases not matched to a gene; V was cut back by 4 bases and J by 8 bases. The CDR3 protein is CSVVKDRGGEAFF. The DNA for the CDR3 is TGCAGCGTTGTAAAAGACAGGGGAGGAGAAGCTTTCTTT.

The chain combines TRBV19 with TRBJ2-1; TRBD1 aligns across 9 bases. Unmatched junction bases numbered 7, after V lost 6 bases and J lost 4 bases. CDR3 size: 15 residues. The germline V gene has CDR1 LNHDA and CDR2 SQIVND (reference sequence). CDR3: CASSTTGGRYNEQFF. The CDR3 DNA reads as TGTGCCAGTAGCACTACAGGGGGCCGTTACAATGAGCAGTTCTTC.

The chain employs TRBV2 and TRBJ1-4; D ambiguous. The CDR3 runs 12 residues. V shed 2 bases and J shed 6 bases, with 4 bases lying between them. Germline assignment: CDR1 SNHLY and CDR2 FYNNEI. CDR3 DNA sequence: TGTGCCAGCAGTGAACAAGATGAAAAACTGTTTTTT. Translation: CASSEQDEKLFF.

This chain links TRBV25-1 with TRBJ1-5; possible D gene TRBD1, 6 bases. The germline V gene encodes CDR1 MGHDK and CDR2 SYGVNS. V was clipped by 1 base and J by 6 bases, with 7 bases between them. The CDR3 is made up of 13 amino acids. CDR3 DNA: TGTGCCAGCAGTGAATCAGGGGTTCAGCCCCAGCATTTT. It translates to CASSESGVQPQHF.

The rearrangement links TRBV29-1 to TRBJ1-2; 7 nucleotides match TRBD1. This CDR3 region has 13 residues. V lost 6 bases to trimming and J lost 7 bases; unmatched junction nucleotides: 11. The germline V gene encodes CDR1 SQVTM and CDR2 ANQGSEA. The CDR3 spells CSVRGDSMSGYTF. The CDR3 bases are TGCAGCGTCCGGGGGGACAGTATGAGTGGCTACACCTTC.

This clone was counted between two and nine times. This chain joins TRBV10-2 and TRBJ2-7; D gene ambiguous. V gave up 7 bases and J gave up 4 bases, with 5 bases separating them. This CDR3 is built from 10 residues. Looked up from germline, CDR1 is WSHSY and CDR2 is SAAADI. This CDR3 reads CASNRYEQYF. DNA for the CDR3: TGCGCCAGCAATCGATACGAGCAGTACTTC.

CDR3 DNA sequence: TGTGCCAGCAGCCCTGCGGGAGATGAGCAGTTCTTC. This sequence encodes CASSPAGDEQFF. The V gene is TRBV11-3, the J gene TRBJ2-1, with 7 bases matching TRBD2. The V gene end was trimmed by 5 bases and the J gene end by 8 bases; junction bases not matched to a gene: 3. Germline V gene sequence: CDR1 SGHNT, CDR2 YENEEA. CDR3 length equals 12 residues. Complete variable domain (other parts from reference TRBV11-3 and TRBJ2-1): EAGVVQSPRYKIIEKKQPVAFWCNPISGHNTLYWYLQNLGQGPELLIRYENEEAVDDSQLPKDRFSAERLKGVDSTLKIQPAELGDSAVYLCASSPAGDEQFFGPGTRLTVL.

This chain connects TRBV9 to TRBJ1-2; D is undetermined. This CDR3 is 14 amino acids long. In germline, CDR1 is SGDLS, CDR2 YYNGEE. Trimming took off 0 bases at V and 7 bases at J, with 13 bases between the two ends. The CDR3 DNA reads as TGTGCCAGCAGCGTAGGCAGGATGGTTGGTGGCTACACCTTC. Translating gives CASSVGRMVGGYTF.

CDR3 DNA: TGCAGCGTTGAACAGGGCTGGCTAGCGGGGGAGCAGTACTTC. It yields the protein CSVEQGWLAGEQYF. The V and J genes are TRBV29-1 and TRBJ2-7, with 9 positions matching TRBD2. J was trimmed by 7 bases and V by 2 bases; bases with no gene match: 9. The CDR3 spans 14 residues. The germline CDR1 and CDR2 sequences are SQVTM and ANQGSEA.

The chain employs TRBV5-8 and TRBJ1-5, with a tentative D call TRBD1 (5 bases). In germline, CDR1 is SGHTS, CDR2 YDEGEE. Trimming removed 1 base at V and 6 bases at J, with 11 bases between. The CDR3 extends over 14 amino acids. The CDR3 region is CASSLLKGLQPQHF. CDR3 bases: TGTGCCAGCAGCTTGTTAAAGGGACTTCAGCCCCAGCATTTT.

The chain has TRBV27 and TRBJ1-2, with no clear D. The V and J ends lost 10 bases and 5 bases respectively, with 23 bases between them. The CDR3 runs to 15 residues. The V gene's germline CDR1 is MNHEY and CDR2 SMNVEV (reference sequence). DNA for the CDR3: TGTGCCATCCCCTTTCCGCATTTAGGGTCTTATGGCTACACCTTC. Translated: CAIPFPHLGSYGYTF.

There are many counts of this clone. The junction differs from germline at one of its ends, possibly a read error. The chain combines TRBV6-1 with TRBJ2-7; weak D call: TRBD2 (6 bases). CDR1 is MNHNS and CDR2 is SASEGT in the germline V gene. This CDR3 comprises 13 residues. This CDR3 is CASSESGGLARLF. For the CDR3, the DNA is TGTGCCAGCAGCGAATCCGGGGGTTTAGCACGCCTCTTC.

This clone has a single count. V and J are TRBV19 and TRBJ1-5; TRBD1 matches at 9 bases. In germline, CDR1 is LNHDA, CDR2 SQIVND (reference sequence). V shed 4 bases, J shed 0 bases, and the junction held 1 base outside the gene matches. CDR3 length: 15 amino acids. CDR3 amino acids: CASSRTGDSNQPQHF. The CDR3 DNA follows: TGTGCCAGTAGTAGGACAGGGGATAGCAATCAGCCCCAGCATTTT.

The chain has TRBV5-1 and TRBJ2-3; D unresolved. The CDR3 has 16 amino acids. V was clipped by 4 bases and J by 0 bases, with 15 bases between them. CDR1 SGHRS and CDR2 YFSETQ come from the germline V gene. CDR3 DNA: TGCGCCAGCAGCGAATTCTTTAGGTCTAGCACAGATACGCAGTATTTT. It is translated as CASSEFFRSSTDTQYF.

The chain carries TRBV4-3 and TRBJ1-2; TRBD1 agrees at 7 bases. The CDR3 is 16 amino acids. CDR1 LGHNA and CDR2 YSLEER come from the germline V gene. Trimming removed 0 bases from V and 4 bases from J; junction bases left unmatched: 8. CDR3: CASSQDERGLGYGYTF. The CDR3, as DNA: TGCGCCAGCAGCCAAGACGAGAGGGGGCTTGGCTATGGCTACACCTTC.

The chain has TRBV5-1 and TRBJ1-2; 10 nucleotides agree with TRBD1. The ends lost 4 bases at V and 8 bases at J; junction bases unmatched: 11. The CDR3 covers 15 residues. Germline lookup yields CDR1 SGHRS and CDR2 YFSETQ. DNA of the CDR3: TGCGCCAGCAGCATACCGGGACAGGGGCCGCTCGGCTACACCTTC. This codes for CASSIPGQGPLGYTF.

The genes are TRBV27 and TRBJ1-2; 10 nucleotides match TRBD1. The CDR3 totals 14 residues. V lost 8 bases to trimming and J lost 5 bases; unmatched junction nucleotides: 8. The germline V gene has CDR1 MNHEY and CDR2 SMNVEV (reference sequence). The CDR3, as DNA: TGTGCCAGCCGAAGGGACAGGGGCTCTTATGGCTACACCTTC. This translates into CASRRDRGSYGYTF.

The V call is TRBV5-4, the J call TRBJ1-1, with D unresolved. The V gene lost 4 bases and the J gene lost 1 base, with 8 bases spanning the gap. The length of the CDR3 is 13 residues. Germline V gives CDR1 SGHNT, CDR2 YYREEE (reference sequence). CDR3 sequence: CASSQVGNTEAFF. Here the CDR3 DNA reads TGTGCCAGCAGCCAAGTTGGGAACACTGAAGCTTTCTTT.

J is TRBJ2-1 and V is TRBV2; no reliable D call. CDR1 and CDR2 (germline): SNHLY, FYNNEI. The CDR3 contains 14 residues. V was cut by 6 bases and J by 4 bases, with 13 bases left in between. The chain's CDR3 is CASRTLDEYNEQFF. The CDR3 DNA sequence: TGTGCCAGCAGGACCCTGGACGAGTACAATGAGCAGTTCTTC. The complete variable domain, with remaining parts taken from reference TRBV2 and TRBJ2-1, reads EPEVTQTPSHQVTQMGQEVILRCVPISNHLYFYWYRQILGQKVEFLVSFYNNEISEKSEIFDDQFSVERPDGSNFTLKIRSTKLEDSAMYFCASRTLDEYNEQFFGPGTRLTVL.

The chain links TRBV14 to TRBJ1-5, with 7 positions matching TRBD1. The CDR3 contains 14 residues. With 5 bases clipped from V and 4 bases from J, the junction kept 5 bases outside the gene matches. Germline V gene data show CDR1 as SGHDN and CDR2 as FVKESK. CDR3 bases: TGTGCCAGCAGCGCAGGGACAGAGAATCAGCCCCAGCATTTT. This codes for CASSAGTENQPQHF.

CDR3 nucleotides: TGTGCCAGCCGCCGCCTTCTAGGGGGGAGGTACAATGAGCAGTTCTTC. It is translated as CASRRLLGGRYNEQFF. J is TRBJ2-1 and V is TRBV11-2; perhaps D is TRBD1 or TRBD2 (6 bases each). The CDR3 sequence is 16 residues long. The ends were cut back, 8 bases at V and 4 bases at J, with 21 bases in the middle. Germline-derived CDR1 and CDR2 are SGHAT and FQNNGV.

The J gene is TRBJ2-1, the V gene TRBV16, with a possible D match to TRBD2 (5 bases). The V end lost 1 base, the J end lost 0 bases, and 10 bases lay between the germline ends. Per the germline V gene, CDR1 is KGHSY and CDR2 is FQNENV. The CDR3 loop spans 16 amino acids. CDR3 sequence reads: CASSQLSAGSYNEQFF. The CDR3 bases are TGTGCCAGCAGCCAATTGAGTGCGGGCTCCTACAATGAGCAGTTCTTC.

The rearrangement uses TRBV5-6 and TRBJ2-2, with 9 bases aligning to TRBD1. The V segment lost 4 bases and the J segment 4 bases; nucleotides outside the gene matches: 11. The germline gives CDR1 SGHDT, CDR2 YYEEEE. The CDR3 is 17 residues long. The CDR3 spells CASSDFRDRVGTGELFF. DNA of the CDR3: TGTGCCAGCAGCGACTTTCGGGACAGGGTAGGCACCGGGGAGCTGTTTTTT.

J is TRBJ1-5 and V is TRBV29-1; unclear D gene. CDR3 length: 13 residues. Trimming took 6 bases from V and 0 from J, leaving 9 bases between them. Germline V CDR1 and CDR2: SQVTM, ANQGSEA. In DNA form, the CDR3 reads TGCAGCGTCCAAGCAAATAGCAATCAGCCCCAGCATTTT. It codes for CSVQANSNQPQHF.

The V and J genes are TRBV25-1 and TRBJ2-7; 11 positions match TRBD2. The CDR3 consists of 18 residues. The germline CDR1 and CDR2 sequences are MGHDK and SYGVNS. With V trimmed by 5 bases and J by 6 bases, 18 bases remained unmatched. The CDR3 is CASSSLAGGEVRLPEQYF. The CDR3 DNA follows: TGTGCCAGCAGTTCTCTAGCGGGAGGAGAGGTCAGACTTCCCGAGCAGTACTTC.

Comments on this clone: This sample includes further DNA sequences coding for the same CDR3. The chain joins TRBV15 to TRBJ2-1; the D gene could be TRBD1 or TRBD2 (5 bases each). Trimming stripped 1 base from V and 6 bases from J, with 7 bases between. Germline V lookup: CDR1 LNHNV, CDR2 YYDKDF (reference sequence). There are 13 residues in the CDR3. This CDR3 is CATSRAGGNEQFF. CDR3 sequence (DNA): TGTGCCACCAGCAGAGCTGGGGGCAATGAGCAGTTCTTC.

This chain joins TRBV6-5 and TRBJ1-5, with D perhaps TRBD1 (5 bases). This CDR3 is built from 14 residues. V gave up 6 bases and J gave up 0 bases, with 9 bases separating them. Germline V gene lookup returns CDR1 MNHEY and CDR2 SVGAGI. The CDR3 DNA sequence: TGTGCCAGCAGCCGGGGCGTTAGCAATCAGCCCCAGCATTTT. As protein: CASSRGVSNQPQHF.

The chain joins TRBV7-2 to TRBJ1-2; D is perhaps TRBD1 (5 bases). The CDR3 runs 14 residues. The germline V gene has CDR1 SGHTA and CDR2 FQGNSA. The germline V and J ends were trimmed by 7 bases and 7 bases, with 19 bases remaining between them. For the CDR3, the DNA is TGTGCCAGCACTCCGGGGAGGCGGGACGGTGGCTACACCTTC. Protein: CASTPGRRDGGYTF.

The chain joins TRBV11-2 to TRBJ2-3; D gene uncertain. V shed 5 bases and J shed 6 bases, with 21 bases lying between them. Germline V gene lookup returns CDR1 SGHAT and CDR2 FQNNGV. The CDR3 totals 16 residues. In DNA form, the CDR3 reads TGTGCCAGCAGCCGTGGTGGAAGAATCTCGCCGGATACGCAGTATTTT. This encodes CASSRGGRISPDTQYF.

The chain has TRBV5-1 and TRBJ2-7; maybe TRBD2 (5 bases). V was cut by 0 bases and J by 7 bases, with 20 bases left in between. Germline V CDR1 and CDR2: SGHRS, YFSETQ. The CDR3 has 16 residues. CDR3 sequence (DNA): TGCGCCAGCAGCTTGGGTCCGGCAAGAGGGCTCCTTGAGCAGTACTTC. It encodes CASSLGPARGLLEQYF.